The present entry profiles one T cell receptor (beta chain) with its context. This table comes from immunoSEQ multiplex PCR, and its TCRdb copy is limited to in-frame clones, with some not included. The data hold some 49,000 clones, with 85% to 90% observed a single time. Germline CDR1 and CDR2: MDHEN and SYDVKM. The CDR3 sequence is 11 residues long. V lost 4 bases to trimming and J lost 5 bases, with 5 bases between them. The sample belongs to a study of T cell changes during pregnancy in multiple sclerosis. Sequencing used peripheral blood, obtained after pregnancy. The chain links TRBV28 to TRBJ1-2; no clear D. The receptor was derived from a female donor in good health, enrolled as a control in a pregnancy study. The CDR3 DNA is TGTGCCAGCAGTTCCAATTATGGCTACACCTTC. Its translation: CASSSNYGYTF.